The 8 T cell receptor beta chains in this list originate from one sample, sequenced in a study of blood T cell repertoires in COVID-19. Some clones are missing from TCRdb's copy, which holds only in-frame ones; the method was immunoSEQ multiplex PCR. The sample contains about 68,000 clones, roughly 89% of which appear only once. The sequenced sample was peripheral blood. The source is a man aged 45-65 years with active COVID-19.

The gene calls are TRBV10-3 and TRBJ1-4; 10 nucleotides align to TRBD1. Germline V CDR1 and CDR2: ENHRY, SYGVKD. CDR3 length: 15 residues. V shed 8 bases, J shed 8 bases, and the junction held 11 bases outside the gene matches. For the CDR3, the DNA is TGTGCCATCCGCCAGTCCGCGGGACAGGGGGAAAAACTGTTTTTT. Translated: CAIRQSAGQGEKLFF.

The chain employs TRBV5-5 and TRBJ1-1, with no clear D. This CDR3 has 15 amino acids. Germline loops: CDR1 SGHKS, CDR2 YYEKEE (reference sequence). Between the trimmed V and J ends, which lost 1 base and 2 bases, there was a span of 12 bases. CDR3 in amino acids: CASSLYPTANTEAFF. The CDR3 DNA reads as TGTGCCAGCAGCTTGTACCCCACAGCAAACACTGAAGCTTTCTTT.

The chain is built from TRBV2 and TRBJ2-1, with D perhaps TRBD1 (6 bases). CDR3 size: 14 residues. CDR1 is SNHLY, CDR2 FYNNEI, per germline. Trimming removed 5 bases from V and 4 bases from J, with 12 bases in between. CDR3 nucleotide sequence: TGTGCCAGCAGTTGGACAGAACCATACAATGAGCAGTTCTTC. Protein product: CASSWTEPYNEQFF.

V gene TRBV6-6 combines with J gene TRBJ1-4; weak D call: TRBD1 (5 bases). CDR3 length: 11 residues. V was cut by 2 bases and J by 14 bases, with 9 bases left in between. Per germline, CDR1 MNHNY and CDR2 SVGAGI (reference sequence). The CDR3 loop is CASSYRDSLFF. CDR3 DNA sequence: TGTGCCAGCAGTTACCGGGACTCGCTGTTTTTT.

CDR3 region: CASSDRGTVTYNEQFF. The CDR3 DNA sequence: TGTGCCAGCAGTGATCGCGGGACAGTTACCTACAATGAGCAGTTCTTC. The chain links TRBV2 to TRBJ2-1; tentatively, D is TRBD1 (7 bases). Germline V gene lookup returns CDR1 SNHLY and CDR2 FYNNEI. The CDR3 sequence is 16 residues long. Trimming took 3 bases from V and 2 from J, leaving 14 bases between them.

The chain carries TRBV2 and TRBJ2-3, with 12 positions matching TRBD2. There are 16 residues in the CDR3. Germline CDR1 reads SNHLY; CDR2 reads FYNNEI. V shed 6 bases, J shed 0 bases, and the junction held 4 bases outside the gene matches. The CDR3 protein is CASRGGTSGSTDTQYF. CDR3 nucleotides: TGTGCCAGCAGGGGGGGGACTAGCGGGAGCACAGATACGCAGTATTTT. Complete variable domain (other parts from reference TRBV2 and TRBJ2-3): EPEVTQTPSHQVTQMGQEVILRCVPISNHLYFYWYRQILGQKVEFLVSFYNNEISEKSEIFDDQFSVERPDGSNFTLKIRSTKLEDSAMYFCASRGGTSGSTDTQYFGPGTRLTVL.

The gene calls are TRBV19 and TRBJ1-1; no reliable D call. V lost 7 bases to trimming and J lost 1 base, with 16 bases between them. CDR1 is LNHDA and CDR2 is SQIVND in the germline V gene (reference sequence). This CDR3 region has 15 residues. CDR3 region: CASKKAVTKNTEAFF. Here the CDR3 DNA reads TGTGCCAGTAAGAAAGCCGTGACAAAGAACACTGAAGCTTTCTTT.

The chain employs TRBV9 and TRBJ2-1; 10 positions match TRBD1. The germline V gene has CDR1 SGDLS and CDR2 YYNGEE. The CDR3 is 17 residues long. V lost 4 bases and J lost 1; bases outside the gene matches: 8. The CDR3 protein is CASSLTGGASSYNEQFF. The CDR3 nucleotides are TGTGCCAGCAGCCTGACAGGGGGCGCGAGTTCCTACAATGAGCAGTTCTTC.